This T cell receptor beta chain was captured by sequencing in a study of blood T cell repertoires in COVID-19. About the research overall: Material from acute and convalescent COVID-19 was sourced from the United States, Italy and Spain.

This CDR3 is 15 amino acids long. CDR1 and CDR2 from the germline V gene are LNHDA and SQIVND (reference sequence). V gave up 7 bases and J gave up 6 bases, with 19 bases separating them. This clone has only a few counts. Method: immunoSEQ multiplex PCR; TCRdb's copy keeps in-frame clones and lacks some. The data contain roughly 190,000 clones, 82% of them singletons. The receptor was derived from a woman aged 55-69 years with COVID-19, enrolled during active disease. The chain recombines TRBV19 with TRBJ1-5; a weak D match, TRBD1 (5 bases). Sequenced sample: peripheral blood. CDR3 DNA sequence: TGTGCCAGTACCACCATCCAGGGTTCGGGTCAGCCCCAGCATTTT. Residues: CASTTIQGSGQPQHF.